This T cell receptor beta chain emerged from a study of identical twins' blood T cells. Six healthy women, forming three identical twin pairs, donated samples. TCR cDNA libraries came from RNA via a modified published protocol. Authors' data handling: Each library had 2.2 to 3.6 million CDR3 reads and about 85,000 to nearly 550,000 clonotypes. Via MiXCR, TCRdb re-called the 5' RACE reads, giving one row per CDR3 protein. These V and J calls are TCRdb output, not the study's own analysis. There are about 370,000 distinct CDR3 sequences in the sample; about 28% occur only once, and 5.5% to 7% lies in the top ten. The germline CDR1 and CDR2 sequences are LGHNA and YNFKEQ. The CDR3 is 15 residues long. V lost 2 bases to trimming and J lost 10 bases; unmatched junction nucleotides: 9. Ten or more counts support this clonotype.

The material sequenced was PBMCs. V gene TRBV4-2 combines with J gene TRBJ1-4; 8 bases agree with TRBD1. The sequence came from a woman aged 18 to 55 in good health. This chain's CDR3 is CASSQKGQDAGKLFF. In DNA, the CDR3 is TGTGCCAGCAGCCAAAAGGGACAGGATGCCGGAAAACTGTTTTTT.